Below, 12 T cell receptor beta chains from the same sample are listed, as sequenced in a study of beta chain features in type 1 diabetes. Sequenced material consisted of expressed TCRB transcripts (all of the isolated RNA was reverse transcribed). Using immunoSEQ multiplex PCR, the repertoire was profiled, and TCRdb retains in-frame clones only, with some absent. The repertoire holds more than 350,000 clones, with roughly 10% as singletons. What was sequenced was naive CD4+ T cells from blood. The origin of the receptors is a woman younger than 35 in good health.

Only a few counts were recorded for this clone. This chain links TRBV27 with TRBJ2-7; TRBD2 is a possible D gene (6 bases). Germline CDR1 reads MNHEY; CDR2 reads SMNVEV (reference sequence). V was trimmed by 6 bases and J by 4 bases, leaving 22 bases between them. The CDR3 covers 16 residues. The CDR3, as DNA: TGTGCCAGCAGCAAGATACGAGTGGGACTGGTATACGAGCAGTACTTC. Its translation is CASSKIRVGLVYEQYF.

V is TRBV2 and J is TRBJ2-6; D call uncertain. The CDR3 has 15 amino acids. The germline V gene encodes CDR1 SNHLY and CDR2 FYNNEI. The V end was cut by 7 bases, the J end by 2 bases, with 12 bases between. CDR3 amino acids: CASIEDGPGANVLTF. The DNA of the CDR3 is TGTGCCAGCATTGAGGACGGACCTGGGGCCAACGTCCTGACTTTC. The full variable domain, completed using reference TRBV2 and TRBJ2-6, is EPEVTQTPSHQVTQMGQEVILRCVPISNHLYFYWYRQILGQKVEFLVSFYNNEISEKSEIFDDQFSVERPDGSNFTLKIRSTKLEDSAMYFCASIEDGPGANVLTFGAGSRLTVL.

This clone turned up a few times. This chain links TRBV13 with TRBJ1-2; 8 nucleotides align to TRBD1. This CDR3 spans 15 amino acids. V lost 5 bases, J lost 1 base, and 6 bases stayed unmatched. Per the germline V gene, CDR1 is PRHDT and CDR2 is FYEKMQ (reference sequence). CDR3 DNA sequence: TGTGCCAGCAGCCCGACAGGGGTAAATAACTATGGCTACACCTTC. Protein sequence: CASSPTGVNNYGYTF.

This clone was seen a few times. The gene calls are TRBV7-9 and TRBJ2-3; 15 bases are shared with TRBD2. The CDR3 sequence is 17 residues long. Germline CDR1 reads SEHNR; CDR2 reads FQNEAQ (reference sequence). The trim removed 5 bases at V and 6 bases at J, leaving 9 bases unmatched. DNA for the CDR3: TGTGCCAGCAGCCCACCCCGGACTAGCGGGGGGGCGGATACGCAGTATTTT. It specifies CASSPPRTSGGADTQYF.

V and J are TRBV7-2 and TRBJ2-2; D ambiguous. This CDR3 has 16 amino acids. In germline, CDR1 is SGHTA, CDR2 FQGNSA. Trimming cost V 10 bases and J 6 bases, with 24 bases left between them. For the CDR3, the DNA is TGTGCCACCGAACCGGTGTCCCGGCCCCCGGCCGGGGAGCTGTTTTTT. Its protein is CATEPVSRPPAGELFF. Based on the CDR3 plus reference TRBV7-2 and TRBJ2-2, the full variable domain is GAGVSQSPSNKVTEKGKDVELRCDPISGHTALYWYRQSLGQGLEFLIYFQGNSAPDKSGLPSDRFSAERTGGSVSTLTIQRTQQEDSAVYLCATEPVSRPPAGELFFGEGSRLTVL.

The chain couples TRBV30 to TRBJ1-1; D is undetermined. Germline values: CDR1 GTSNPN, CDR2 SVGIG (reference sequence). The length of the CDR3 is 13 residues. V lost 2 bases, J lost 7 bases, and 14 bases lay in between. The CDR3 sequence: CAWSIGGRNEAFF. In DNA form, the CDR3 reads TGTGCCTGGAGTATCGGAGGACGGAATGAAGCTTTCTTT.

This rearrangement joins TRBV5-1 to TRBJ1-2; 8 bases agree with TRBD1. CDR3 size: 13 residues. Losses at the gene ends were 3 bases for V and 4 bases for J; bases not matched to a gene: 2. CDR1 is SGHRS and CDR2 is YFSETQ in the germline V gene. The CDR3 loop is CASSSGQGYGYTF. The CDR3 nucleotides are TGCGCCAGCAGCTCTGGACAGGGCTATGGCTACACCTTC.

This chain uses TRBV30 with TRBJ1-1; no clear D gene. The CDR3 loop spans 13 amino acids. V was pared by 2 bases and J by 1 base, with 8 bases between. CDR1 is GTSNPN and CDR2 is SVGIG in the germline V gene (reference sequence). CDR3 nucleotides: TGTGCCTGGAGTTTTAGGACGAACACTGAAGCTTTCTTT. Translated: CAWSFRTNTEAFF.

In its sample, this clone was seen many times. The chain carries TRBV29-1 and TRBJ2-1; D is uncertain. Between the trimmed V and J ends, which lost 8 bases and 5 bases, there was a span of 10 bases. This CDR3 is built from 11 residues. The germline gives CDR1 SQVTM, CDR2 ANQGSEA. The CDR3 region has the DNA TGCAGCCCTGGGCTAAACAATGAGCAGTTCTTC. Protein: CSPGLNNEQFF.

The table lists this clone with a few counts. V gene TRBV4-2 combines with J gene TRBJ1-2; D unresolved. V lost 2 bases, J lost 3 bases, and 13 bases lay in between. Germline lookup yields CDR1 LGHNA and CDR2 YNFKEQ. The CDR3 has 15 amino acids. The CDR3 DNA is TGTGCCAGCAGCCAATCCGTCCCGGCTGACTATGGCTACACCTTC. Its protein product is CASSQSVPADYGYTF.

There are a few counts of this clone. Other DNA sequences in the same sample also yield this CDR3. This sequence joins TRBV7-9 and TRBJ2-5; D unresolved. Germline V lookup: CDR1 SEHNR, CDR2 FQNEAQ (reference sequence). Trimming took 0 bases from V and 2 from J, leaving 4 bases between them. The CDR3 length is 13 residues. CDR3 protein: CASSLAVQETQYF. CDR3 bases: TGTGCCAGCAGCTTAGCGGTACAAGAGACCCAGTACTTC.

V usage is TRBV21-1 and J usage is TRBJ2-1; TRBD2, the D gene given by the table, was not confirmed from the DNA. TRBV21-1 is shown as a pseudogene. The CDR3 loop spans 17 amino acids. CDR3 bases: TGTGCCAGCAGGACTAGCGGGGGGTCCCATTCCTACAATGAGCAGTTCTTC. It specifies CASRTSGGSHSYNEQFF.